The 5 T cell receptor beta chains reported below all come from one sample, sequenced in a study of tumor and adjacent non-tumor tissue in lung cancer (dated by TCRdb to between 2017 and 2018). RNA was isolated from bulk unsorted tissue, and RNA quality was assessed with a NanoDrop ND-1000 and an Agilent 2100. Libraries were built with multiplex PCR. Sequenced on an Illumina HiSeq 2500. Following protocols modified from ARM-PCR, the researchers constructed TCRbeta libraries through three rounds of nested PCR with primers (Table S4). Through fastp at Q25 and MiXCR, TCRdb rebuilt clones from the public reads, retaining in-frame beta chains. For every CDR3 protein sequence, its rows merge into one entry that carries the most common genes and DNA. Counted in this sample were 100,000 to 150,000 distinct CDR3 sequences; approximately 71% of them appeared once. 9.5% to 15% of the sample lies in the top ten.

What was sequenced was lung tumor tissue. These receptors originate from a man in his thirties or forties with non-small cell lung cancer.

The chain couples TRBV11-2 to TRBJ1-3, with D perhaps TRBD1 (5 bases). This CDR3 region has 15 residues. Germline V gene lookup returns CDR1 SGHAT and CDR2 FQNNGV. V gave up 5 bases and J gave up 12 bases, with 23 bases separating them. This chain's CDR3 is CASSAERGPGDSIYF. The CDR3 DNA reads TGTGCCAGCAGCGCTGAGAGGGGCCCTGGAGACAGCATATATTTT.

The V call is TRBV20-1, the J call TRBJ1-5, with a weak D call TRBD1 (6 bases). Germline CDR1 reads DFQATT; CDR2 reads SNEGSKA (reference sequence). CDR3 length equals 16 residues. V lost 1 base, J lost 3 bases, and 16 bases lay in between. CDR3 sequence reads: CSARVSRGYSNQPQHF. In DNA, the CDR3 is TGCAGTGCTAGAGTTTCCAGGGGATACTCCAATCAGCCCCAGCATTTT.

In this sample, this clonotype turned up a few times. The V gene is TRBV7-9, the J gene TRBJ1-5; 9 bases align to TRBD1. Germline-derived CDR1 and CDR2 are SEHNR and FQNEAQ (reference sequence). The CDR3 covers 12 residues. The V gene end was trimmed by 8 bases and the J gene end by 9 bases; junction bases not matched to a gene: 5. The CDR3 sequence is CASRQGEGPQHF. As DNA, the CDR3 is TGTGCCAGCCGACAGGGGGAGGGGCCCCAGCATTTT.

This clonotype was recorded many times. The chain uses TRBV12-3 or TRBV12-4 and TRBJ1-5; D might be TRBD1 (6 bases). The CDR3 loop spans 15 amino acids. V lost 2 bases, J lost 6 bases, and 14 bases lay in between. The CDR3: CASSLRGQGRQPQHF. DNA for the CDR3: TGTGCCAGCAGTTTAAGAGGTCAGGGGCGTCAGCCCCAGCATTTT.

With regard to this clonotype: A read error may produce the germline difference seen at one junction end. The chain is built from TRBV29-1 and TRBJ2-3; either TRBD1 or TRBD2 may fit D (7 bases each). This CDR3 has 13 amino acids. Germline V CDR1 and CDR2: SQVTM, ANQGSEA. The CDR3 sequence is CNAQGGFADAQYF. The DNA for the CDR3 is TGCAATGCCCAGGGGGGGTTCGCAGATGCGCAGTATTTT.